This T cell receptor beta chain was observed in a study of type 1 regulatory T cells. This clonotype turned up a few times. TCRdb used MiXCR to reprocess the reads, holding one entry per CDR3 protein. Here the sample spans about 97,000 distinct CDR3 sequences, roughly 31% being singletons. V dropped 3 bases and J dropped 1 base, with 9 bases sitting between them. Germline V gene data show CDR1 as DFQATT and CDR2 as SNEGSKA (reference sequence). The CDR3 sequence is 13 residues long. The chain uses TRBV20-1 and TRBJ1-1; D is undetermined. The sequenced sample consisted of CD4+ T cells, either the whole sample or a sorted fraction (not recorded which). The TCR was taken from a human donor in good health. The CDR3 nucleotides are TGCAGTGCTAGTTTGTCCGGGAACACTGAAGCTTTCTTT. It specifies CSASLSGNTEAFF.